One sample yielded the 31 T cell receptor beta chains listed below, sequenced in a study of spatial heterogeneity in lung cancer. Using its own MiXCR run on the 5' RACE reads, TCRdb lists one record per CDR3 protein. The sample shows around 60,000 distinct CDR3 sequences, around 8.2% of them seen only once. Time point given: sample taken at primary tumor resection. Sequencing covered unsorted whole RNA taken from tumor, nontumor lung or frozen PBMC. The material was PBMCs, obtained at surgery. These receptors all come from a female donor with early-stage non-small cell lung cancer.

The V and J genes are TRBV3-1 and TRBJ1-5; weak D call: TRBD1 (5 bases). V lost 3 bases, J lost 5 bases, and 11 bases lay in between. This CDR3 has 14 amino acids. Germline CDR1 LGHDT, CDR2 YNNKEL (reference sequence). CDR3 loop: CASSQRGGDQPQHF. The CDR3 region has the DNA TGTGCCAGCAGCCAGAGGGGAGGTGATCAGCCCCAGCATTTT.

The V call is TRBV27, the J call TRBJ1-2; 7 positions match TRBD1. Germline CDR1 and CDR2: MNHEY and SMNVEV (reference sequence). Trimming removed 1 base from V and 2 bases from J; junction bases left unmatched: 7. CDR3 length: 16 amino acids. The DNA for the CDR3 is TGTGCCAGCAGTTTATTAAACAGGGGACCCAACTATGGCTACACCTTC. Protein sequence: CASSLLNRGPNYGYTF.

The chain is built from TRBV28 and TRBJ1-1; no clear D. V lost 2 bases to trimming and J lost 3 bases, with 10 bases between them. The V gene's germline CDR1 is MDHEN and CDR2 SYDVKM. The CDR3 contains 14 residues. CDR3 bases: TGTGCCAGCAGTTTAAGACACAGCGACACTGAAGCTTTCTTT. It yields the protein CASSLRHSDTEAFF.

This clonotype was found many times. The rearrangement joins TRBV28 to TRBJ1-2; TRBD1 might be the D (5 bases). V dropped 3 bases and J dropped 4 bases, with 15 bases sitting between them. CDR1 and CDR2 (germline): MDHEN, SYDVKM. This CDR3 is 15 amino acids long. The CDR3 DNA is TGTGCCAGCAGTTTCGGTGGGGGACTAACCTATGGCTACACCTTC. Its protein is CASSFGGGLTYGYTF.

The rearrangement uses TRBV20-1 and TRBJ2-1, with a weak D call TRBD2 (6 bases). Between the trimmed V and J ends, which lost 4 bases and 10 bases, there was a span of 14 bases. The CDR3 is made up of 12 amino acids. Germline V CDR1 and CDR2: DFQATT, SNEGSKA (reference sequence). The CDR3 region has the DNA TGCAGTGCTAAGCAGACCGCGGGAGAGCAGTTCTTC. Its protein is CSAKQTAGEQFF.

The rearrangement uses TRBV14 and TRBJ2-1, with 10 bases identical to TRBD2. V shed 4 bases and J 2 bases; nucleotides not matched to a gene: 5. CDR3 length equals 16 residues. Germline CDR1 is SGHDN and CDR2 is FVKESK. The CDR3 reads CASSRTSGVAYNEQFF. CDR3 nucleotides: TGTGCCAGCAGCCGAACTAGCGGGGTAGCCTACAATGAGCAGTTCTTC.

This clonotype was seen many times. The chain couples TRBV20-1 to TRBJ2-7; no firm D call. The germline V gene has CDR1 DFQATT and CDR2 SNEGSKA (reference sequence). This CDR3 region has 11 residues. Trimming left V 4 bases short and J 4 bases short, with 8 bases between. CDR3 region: CSATDPYEQYF. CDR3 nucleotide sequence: TGCAGTGCTACCGACCCTTACGAGCAGTACTTC.

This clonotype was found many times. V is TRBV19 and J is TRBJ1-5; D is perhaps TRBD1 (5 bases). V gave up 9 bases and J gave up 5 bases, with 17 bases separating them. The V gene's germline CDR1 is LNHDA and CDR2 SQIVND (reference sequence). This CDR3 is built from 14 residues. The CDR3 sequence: CASATGGDYQPQHF. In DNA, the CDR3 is TGTGCCAGCGCAACGGGAGGGGACTATCAGCCCCAGCATTTT.

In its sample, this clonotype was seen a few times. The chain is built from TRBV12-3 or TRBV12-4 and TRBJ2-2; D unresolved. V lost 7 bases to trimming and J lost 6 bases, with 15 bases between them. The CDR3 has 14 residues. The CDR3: CASTLNVGPGELFF. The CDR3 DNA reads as TGTGCCAGCACCCTAAATGTGGGCCCCGGGGAGCTGTTTTTT.

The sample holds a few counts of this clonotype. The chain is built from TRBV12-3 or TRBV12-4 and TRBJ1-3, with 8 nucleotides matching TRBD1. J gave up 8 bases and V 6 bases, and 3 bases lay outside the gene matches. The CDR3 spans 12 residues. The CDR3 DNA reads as TGTGCCAGCAGCAGACAGGGGTACACCATATATTTT. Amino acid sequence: CASSRQGYTIYF.

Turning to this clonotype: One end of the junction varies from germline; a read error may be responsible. This chain's CDR3 is CASSPLGPGTTIYF. The CDR3 DNA reads TGTGCCAGCAGCCCGCTCGGTCCGGGAACCACCATATATTTT. The genes are TRBV14 and TRBJ1-3; D not certain. Germline V lookup: CDR1 SGHDN, CDR2 FVKESK. The CDR3 has 14 residues.

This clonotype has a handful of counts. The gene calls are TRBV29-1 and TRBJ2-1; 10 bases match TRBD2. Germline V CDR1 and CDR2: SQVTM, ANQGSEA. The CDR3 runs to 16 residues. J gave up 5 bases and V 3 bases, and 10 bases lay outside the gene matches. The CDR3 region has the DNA TGCAGCGTTGACGGCCTATTAGCGGGAGGCGACAATGAGCAGTTCTTC. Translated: CSVDGLLAGGDNEQFF.

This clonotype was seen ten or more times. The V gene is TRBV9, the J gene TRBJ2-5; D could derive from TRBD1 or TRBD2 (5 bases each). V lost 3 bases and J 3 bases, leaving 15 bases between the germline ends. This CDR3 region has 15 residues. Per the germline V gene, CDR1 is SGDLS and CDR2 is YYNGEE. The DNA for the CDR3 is TGTGCCAGCAGCGCGGGACCAGGGTACGAAGAGACCCAGTACTTC. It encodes CASSAGPGYEETQYF.

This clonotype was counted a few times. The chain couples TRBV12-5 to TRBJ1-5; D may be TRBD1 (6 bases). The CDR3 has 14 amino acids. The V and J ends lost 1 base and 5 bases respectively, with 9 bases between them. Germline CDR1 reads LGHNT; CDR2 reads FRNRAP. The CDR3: CASGLGSGDQPQHF. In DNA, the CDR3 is TGTGCTAGTGGTTTGGGGTCAGGGGATCAGCCCCAGCATTTT.

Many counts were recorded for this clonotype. This CDR3 is CASSFGQSYTF. The CDR3 DNA reads TGTGCCAGCAGTTTCGGGCAGAGCTACACCTTC. The chain is built from TRBV12-3 or TRBV12-4 and TRBJ1-2; D call uncertain. Deletions cut 3 bases from V and 9 bases from J, with 8 bases between. This CDR3 has 11 residues.

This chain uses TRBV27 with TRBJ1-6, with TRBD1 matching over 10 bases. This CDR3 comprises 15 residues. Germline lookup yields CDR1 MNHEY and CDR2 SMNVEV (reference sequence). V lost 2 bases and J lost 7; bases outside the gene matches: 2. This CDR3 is CASSLGTGANSPLHF. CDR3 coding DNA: TGTGCCAGCAGTTTAGGGACAGGGGCCAATTCACCCCTCCACTTT.

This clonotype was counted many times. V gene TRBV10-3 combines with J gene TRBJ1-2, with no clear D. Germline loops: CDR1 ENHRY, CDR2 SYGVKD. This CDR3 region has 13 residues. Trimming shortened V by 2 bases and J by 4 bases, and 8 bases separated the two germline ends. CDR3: CAISEVGRYGYTF. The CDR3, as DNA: TGTGCCATCAGTGAGGTCGGCCGCTATGGCTACACCTTC.

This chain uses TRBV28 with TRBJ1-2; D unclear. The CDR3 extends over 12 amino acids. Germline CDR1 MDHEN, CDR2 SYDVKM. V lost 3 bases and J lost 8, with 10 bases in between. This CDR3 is CASSLLESGYTF. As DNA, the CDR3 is TGTGCCAGCAGTTTGCTCGAGTCGGGCTACACCTTC.

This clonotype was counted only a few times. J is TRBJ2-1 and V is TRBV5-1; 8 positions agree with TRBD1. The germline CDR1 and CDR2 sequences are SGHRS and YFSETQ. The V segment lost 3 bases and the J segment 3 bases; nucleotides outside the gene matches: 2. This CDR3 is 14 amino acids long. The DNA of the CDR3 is TGCGCCAGCAGCTGGACAGGGAACTACAATGAGCAGTTCTTC. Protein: CASSWTGNYNEQFF. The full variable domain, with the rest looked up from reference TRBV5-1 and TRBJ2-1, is KAGVTQTPRYLIKTRGQQVTLSCSPISGHRSVSWYQQTPGQGLQFLFEYFSETQRNKGNFPGRFSGRQFSNSRSEMNVSTLELGDSALYLCASSWTGNYNEQFFGPGTRLTVL.

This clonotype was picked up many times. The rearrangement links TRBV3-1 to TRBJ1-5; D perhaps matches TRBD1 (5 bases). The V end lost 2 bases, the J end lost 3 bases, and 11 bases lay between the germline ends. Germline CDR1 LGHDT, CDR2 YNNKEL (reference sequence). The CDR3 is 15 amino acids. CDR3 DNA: TGTGCCAGCAGCCAAAAGGGGAGGAACAATCAGCCCCAGCATTTT. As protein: CASSQKGRNNQPQHF.

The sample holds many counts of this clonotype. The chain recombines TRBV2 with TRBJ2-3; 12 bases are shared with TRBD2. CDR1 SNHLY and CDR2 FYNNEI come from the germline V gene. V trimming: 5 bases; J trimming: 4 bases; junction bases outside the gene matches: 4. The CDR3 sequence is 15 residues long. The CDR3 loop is CASSIRLAGADTQYF. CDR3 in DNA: TGTGCCAGCAGTATCAGACTAGCGGGGGCAGATACGCAGTATTTT.

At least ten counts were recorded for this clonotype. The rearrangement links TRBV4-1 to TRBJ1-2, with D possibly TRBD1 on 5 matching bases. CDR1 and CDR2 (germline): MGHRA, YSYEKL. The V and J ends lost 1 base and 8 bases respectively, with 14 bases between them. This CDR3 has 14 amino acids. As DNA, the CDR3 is TGCGCCAGCAGCCAAGGGAGGGGTTCGGAAGGCTACACCTTC. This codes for CASSQGRGSEGYTF.

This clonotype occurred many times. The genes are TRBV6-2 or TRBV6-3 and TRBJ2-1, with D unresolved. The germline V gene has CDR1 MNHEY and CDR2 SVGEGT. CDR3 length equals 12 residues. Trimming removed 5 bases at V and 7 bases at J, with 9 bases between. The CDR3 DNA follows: TGTGCCAGCAGTGGAGAGTTGAATGAGCAGTTCTTC. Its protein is CASSGELNEQFF.

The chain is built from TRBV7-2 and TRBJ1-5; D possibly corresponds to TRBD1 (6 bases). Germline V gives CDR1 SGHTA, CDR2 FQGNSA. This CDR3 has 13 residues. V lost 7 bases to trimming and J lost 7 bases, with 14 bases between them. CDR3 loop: CASTRDKGQPQHF. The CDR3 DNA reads TGTGCCAGCACCCGGGACAAAGGGCAGCCCCAGCATTTT. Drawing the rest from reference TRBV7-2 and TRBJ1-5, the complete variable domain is GAGVSQSPSNKVTEKGKDVELRCDPISGHTALYWYRQSLGQGLEFLIYFQGNSAPDKSGLPSDRFSAERTGGSVSTLTIQRTQQEDSAVYLCASTRDKGQPQHFGDGTRLSIL.

The CDR3 DNA sequence: TGTGCCAGCAGCTTGGGGAATTCACCCCTCCACTTT. Encoded protein: CASSLGNSPLHF. The chain carries TRBV7-9 and TRBJ1-6, with D unclear. Germline lookup yields CDR1 SEHNR and CDR2 FQNEAQ (reference sequence). This CDR3 spans 12 amino acids. V lost 3 bases, J lost 7 bases, and 4 bases lay in between.

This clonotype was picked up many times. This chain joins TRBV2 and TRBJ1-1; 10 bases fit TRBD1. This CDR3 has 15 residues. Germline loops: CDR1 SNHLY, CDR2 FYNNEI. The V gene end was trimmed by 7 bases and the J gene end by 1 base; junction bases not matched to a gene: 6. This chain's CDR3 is CASNDRDRGNTEAFF. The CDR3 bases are TGTGCCAGCAATGACCGGGACAGGGGGAACACTGAAGCTTTCTTT.

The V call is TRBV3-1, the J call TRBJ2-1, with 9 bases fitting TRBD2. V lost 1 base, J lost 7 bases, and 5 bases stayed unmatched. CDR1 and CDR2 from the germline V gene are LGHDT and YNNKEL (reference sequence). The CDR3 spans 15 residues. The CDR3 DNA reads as TGTGCCAGCAGCCAAGGCGGGAGGGCCAGAAATGAGCAGTTCTTC. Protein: CASSQGGRARNEQFF.

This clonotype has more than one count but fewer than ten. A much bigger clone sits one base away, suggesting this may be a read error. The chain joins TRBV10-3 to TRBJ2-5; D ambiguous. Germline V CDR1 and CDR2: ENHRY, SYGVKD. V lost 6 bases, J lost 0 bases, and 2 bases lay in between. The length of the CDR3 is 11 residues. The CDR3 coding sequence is TGTGCCATCAGCAACCAAGAGACCCAGTACTTC. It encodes CAISNQETQYF.

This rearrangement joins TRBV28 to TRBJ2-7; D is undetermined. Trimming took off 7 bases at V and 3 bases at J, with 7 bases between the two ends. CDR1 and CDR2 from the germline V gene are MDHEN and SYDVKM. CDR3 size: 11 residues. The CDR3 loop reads CASTDIYEQYF. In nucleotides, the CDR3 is TGTGCCAGCACCGATATCTACGAGCAGTACTTC.

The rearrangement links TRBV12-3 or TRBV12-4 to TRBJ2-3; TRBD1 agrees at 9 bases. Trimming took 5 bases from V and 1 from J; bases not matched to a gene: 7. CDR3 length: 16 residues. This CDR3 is CASSRHRGQRTDTQYF. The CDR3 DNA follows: TGTGCCAGCAGTCGGCACAGGGGGCAGCGCACAGATACGCAGTATTTT.

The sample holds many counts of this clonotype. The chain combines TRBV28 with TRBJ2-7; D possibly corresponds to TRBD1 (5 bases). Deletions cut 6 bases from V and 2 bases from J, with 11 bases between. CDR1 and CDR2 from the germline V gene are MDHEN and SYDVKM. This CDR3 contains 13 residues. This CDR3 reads CASSLTGAYEQYF. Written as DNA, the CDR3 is TGTGCCAGCAGCCTAACAGGAGCCTACGAGCAGTACTTC.